This TCR beta chain was identified during a study of OX40 agonist ivuxolimab in advanced cancers. At the level of the whole study: Ivuxolimab was a fully human IgG2 agonistic monoclonal antibody targeting the costimulatory receptor OX40 (CD134). Intravenous ivuxolimab was administered to patients every 2 weeks at six dose levels: 0.01, 0.1, 0.3, 1.5, 3 and 10 mg/kg. Of the 52 patients in dose escalation, 19 had hepatocellular carcinoma, around 15 had melanoma, 9 had renal cell carcinoma and 9 had head and neck cancer. In the dose-escalation cohort, approximately 82% of patients were male, and the mean age was approximately 60 years with a range of roughly 23 to 79. Prior anti-PD-1, anti-PD-L1 or anti-CTLA-4 therapy was permitted, and checkpoint inhibitors had been received by less than 45% of dose-escalation patients. Three dose-escalation patients achieved partial responses, one with hepatocellular carcinoma and two with cutaneous melanoma. The purpose of peripheral TCRbeta sequencing was to test whether ivuxolimab changed TCR sequence diversity and led to clonal T-cell expansion. The paper describes the monotherapy dose-escalation part (N ≈ 52 patients) of the phase I trial of ivuxolimab. Study-level results and caveats: In the 0.1-3.0 mg/kg groups, partial responders had among the lowest normalized peripheral clonal expansion, particularly in CD8+ T cells. At doses from 0.1 to 3.0 mg/kg, clonal expansion was seen in both CD4+ and CD8+ blood T cells between baseline and week 6. After ivuxolimab, expanded clones were on average more numerous among CD8+ T cells than among CD4+ T cells. Low levels of normalized T-cell clonal expansion were also seen in some nonresponding patients. The antigen specificity of the clonally expanded peripheral T cells was not determined.

The germline V gene (reference sequence) yields MNHNY for CDR1 and SVGAGI for CDR2. Reading from cysteine to phenylalanine, the CDR3 counts 12 amino acids. Solely the CDR3 DNA is kept, with 36 bases framed from the first base. The trial excluded patients who had a history of autoimmune disease or who were on systemic immunosuppression. In every dose cohort, peripheral blood was drawn for TCR sequencing at baseline, cycle 4 day 1, and cycle 7 day 1. The samples were taken from a phase I, first-in-human, multicenter, open-label dose-escalation trial of ivuxolimab. Adults with locally advanced or metastatic melanoma, renal cell carcinoma, hepatocellular carcinoma or head and neck squamous cell carcinoma were enrolled in the trial. Before TCR sequencing, CD4+ and CD8+ T cells were separately sorted from peripheral blood. Genomic DNA was isolated from the sorted cells so that the TCRbeta CDR3 region could be sequenced. TCRbeta CDR3 regions were sequenced using the immunoSEQ Assay. TCRdb carries this immuneACCESS record with in-frame sequences only. Its versions omit some clonotypes, under half of them owing to an unresolved V gene in the studies checked, with the rest unexplained. The sample has some 80,000 clones on record, roughly 84% of them singletons. Less than 9.5% of the sample is taken by the ten largest.

With respect to this clone: The specificity of this receptor is unknown. No clone much larger than this one lies a single base away; base qualities are absent.

This receptor was taken from an adult with an advanced solid tumor such as melanoma, head and neck, liver or kidney cancer. The material was CD4+ or CD8+ T cells sorted from blood, obtained in a trial of the OX40 agonist ivuxolimab. The chain links TRBV6-6 with TRBJ2-5; the best D guess is TRBD1, with 6 bases matching. Matching the DNA end better, TRBJ2-7 makes the J call doubtful. The CDR3 sequence is CASSSDRNEQYF. Read as DNA, the sequence is TGTGCCAGCAGTTCGGACAGAAACGAGCAGTACTTC.